The rows below give T cell receptor beta chains drawn from one sample of a study of T cell clusters in autoimmune cytopenias. Each CDR3 protein gets one entry in TCRdb, which reprocessed the multiplex PCR reads and gives no DNA. Its listing shows just under 5,000 distinct CDR3 sequences. Another study also made use of these data, one on T cell repertoires in aging, cancer and after chemotherapy.

Sequenced input: peripheral blood. The receptors here all came from a human donor with chronic lymphocytic leukemia. The donor label of this sample is uncertain. Both conserved end residues are part of each CDR3. The listing skips clone size in some rows; elsewhere it reads once, few, many or a size class.

j_gene | abundance | v_gene | CDR3aa
TRBJ1-5 | medium-sized | TRBV15 | CATSRDRRGFATSQPQHF
TRBJ2-2 | medium-sized | TRBV11-3 | CASSLVAFGELFF
TRBJ2-6 | NA | TRBV7-2 | CASSLRPGQPSGANVLTF
TRBJ2-4 | medium-sized | TRBV5-1 | CASSSYAGLAKNIQYF
TRBJ2-5 | medium-sized | TRBV6-5 | CASSPQAGGPETQYF
TRBJ2-3 | medium-sized | TRBV6-5 | CASESGGLADTQYF
TRBJ2-2 | medium-sized | TRBV27 | CASSPTGGELFF
TRBJ2-2 | medium-sized | TRBV6-1 | CASSEFSLSAGELFF
TRBJ1-1 | medium-sized | TRBV29-1 | CSVVGSQNTEAFF
TRBJ1-3 | medium-sized | TRBV7-6 | CASSLARFGGSLGNTIYF
TRBJ1-4 | NA | TRBV7-9 | CASSLRKEKLFF
TRBJ1-2 | NA | TRBV2 | CASSETGANYGYTF
TRBJ2-3 | medium-sized | TRBV5-4 | CASSGGGAVSTDTQYF
TRBJ1-2 | NA | TRBV19 | CASRERAVRLTNGYTF
TRBJ1-1 | NA | TRBV6-5 | CASSFPHGAITEAFF
TRBJ1-6 | NA | TRBV6-5 | CASSFRQNNSPLHF
TRBJ2-3 | medium-sized | TRBV6-5 | CASSYSRGDTDTQYF
TRBJ2-5 | NA | TRBV5-1 | CASSTGGAPSAQYF
TRBJ2-3 | NA | TRBV5-1 | CASSLFTQGGDTQYF
TRBJ2-2 | NA | TRBV20-1 | CSAQGGANTGELFF
TRBJ1-1 | NA | TRBV18 | CASSPGWGTEAFF
TRBJ1-2 | NA | TRBV7-6 | CASSPTDGAYGYTF
TRBJ2-2 | NA | TRBV6-2/TRBV6-3 | CASSSRDRGTGELFF
TRBJ2-1 | medium-sized | TRBV15 | CATSRDQFGVNEQFF
TRBJ2-5 | medium-sized | TRBV27 | CASSIGLEETQYF
TRBJ1-2 | NA | TRBV13 | CASSKTGAYGYTF
TRBJ1-2 | NA | TRBV19 | CASSIQHNYGYTF
TRBJ2-5 | NA | TRBV7-2 | CASSLGGGQETQYF